A single sample gave rise to the 25 T cell receptor beta chains below, sequenced in a study of blood T cell repertoires in COVID-19 (dated by TCRdb to between 2020 and 2021). Library construction relied on the immunoSEQ multiplex PCR assay. TCRdb's version of the immuneACCESS table is confined to in-frame rearrangements and falls short of the full clone set. An unresolved V gene accounts for under half of the shortfall where checked; the remainder is of unknown origin. The sample contains hundreds of thousands of clones, about 80% of them found a single time. The ten largest clonotypes hold 3% to 4% of the sample. Sequencing was done on a sample of PBMCs or T cells enriched from blood (not recorded which). The receptors here all came from a woman between 35 and 50 years old who had been exposed to COVID-19.

This chain uses TRBV7-6 with TRBJ1-1; no definite D call. This CDR3 is 15 amino acids long. The V end lost 5 bases, the J end lost 1 base, and 14 bases lay between the germline ends. Germline V gene lookup returns CDR1 SGHVS and CDR2 FNYEAQ. The CDR3 spells CASSPRESGNTEAFF. The CDR3 DNA follows: TGTGCCAGCAGCCCCCGGGAAAGTGGGAACACTGAAGCTTTCTTT.

J is TRBJ2-7 and V is TRBV11-2, with D perhaps matching TRBD1 (6 bases). This CDR3 contains 14 residues. With 4 bases removed from V and 3 bases from J, the gap between germline ends came to 13 bases. CDR1 and CDR2 from the germline V gene are SGHAT and FQNNGV. CDR3 in amino acids: CASSYATGGYEQYF. The CDR3 coding sequence is TGTGCCAGCAGCTACGCGACAGGCGGCTACGAGCAGTACTTC. The entire variable domain, with the rest obtained from reference TRBV11-2 and TRBJ2-7, is as follows: EAGVAQSPRYKIIEKRQSVAFWCNPISGHATLYWYQQILGQGPKLLIQFQNNGVVDDSQLPKDRFSAERLKGVDSTLKIQPAKLEDSAVYLCASSYATGGYEQYFGPGTRLTVT.

V usage is TRBV6-5 and J usage is TRBJ1-1; 8 bases line up with TRBD1. The CDR3 contains 15 residues. V was pared by 0 bases and J by 5 bases, with 5 bases of the junction left unmatched. Germline-derived CDR1 and CDR2 are MNHEY and SVGAGI. CDR3 nucleotide sequence: TGTGCCAGCAGTTACTCTGGACAGGGAGGGACTGAAGCTTTCTTT. Its translation: CASSYSGQGGTEAFF.

This chain joins TRBV5-1 and TRBJ1-1, with D perhaps TRBD1 (6 bases). Per the germline V gene, CDR1 is SGHRS and CDR2 is YFSETQ. The V end was cut by 4 bases, the J end by 3 bases, with 13 bases between. CDR3 length: 14 amino acids. CDR3 DNA: TGCGCCAGCAGCGAACAGGGTTGGGACACTGAAGCTTTCTTT. This gives the protein CASSEQGWDTEAFF.

The chain links TRBV27 to TRBJ2-3; 7 bases match TRBD2. J lost 5 bases, V lost 3 bases, and 5 bases had no gene match. The CDR3 is 14 amino acids. The germline gives CDR1 MNHEY, CDR2 SMNVEV (reference sequence). CDR3 coding DNA: TGTGCCAGCAGTTTTGAGGGCGGGGGAGATACGCAGTATTTT. Protein sequence: CASSFEGGGDTQYF.

V usage is TRBV3-1 (or the pseudogene TRBV3-2) and J usage is TRBJ1-6, with 7 bases matching TRBD1. Trimming removed 3 bases from V and 7 bases from J; junction bases left unmatched: 12. The CDR3 covers 17 residues. From germline, CDR1 is LGHDT and CDR2 YNNKEL (reference sequence). This CDR3 reads CASSQFSPGQRNSPLHF. The CDR3 DNA is TGTGCCAGCAGCCAGTTTAGCCCGGGACAGCGCAATTCACCCCTCCACTTT.

The chain employs TRBV7-2 and TRBJ1-5; 7 positions match TRBD1. Unmatched junction bases numbered 5, after V lost 5 bases and J lost 7 bases. Per germline, CDR1 SGHTA and CDR2 FQGNSA. The CDR3 runs to 13 residues. The CDR3 reads CASSPDRVQPQHF. The CDR3 DNA is TGTGCCAGCAGCCCTGACAGGGTCCAGCCCCAGCATTTT.

This chain connects TRBV19 to TRBJ2-1; 11 bases are a match to TRBD2. V was clipped by 6 bases and J by 7 bases; unmatched bases: 8. This CDR3 contains 15 residues. Germline CDR1 LNHDA, CDR2 SQIVND (reference sequence). The CDR3 protein is CASSPLAGVGNEQFF. CDR3 nucleotide sequence: TGTGCCAGTAGCCCACTAGCGGGGGTTGGAAATGAGCAGTTCTTC.

This sequence joins TRBV11-1 and TRBJ2-7; TRBD1 aligns across 7 bases. The J segment lost 2 bases and the V segment lost 1 base, leaving 2 bases of the junction unmatched. There are 14 residues in the CDR3. From germline, CDR1 is SGHAT and CDR2 FQDESV (reference sequence). The chain's CDR3 is CASSLVQGAYEQYF. As DNA, the CDR3 is TGTGCCAGCAGCTTAGTCCAGGGGGCCTACGAGCAGTACTTC.

As concerns this clone: It may be a read error: a sequence one base away is much more abundant. Additional DNA sequences in this sample encode the identical CDR3. The J gene is TRBJ1-2, the V gene TRBV5-4; 10 nucleotides match TRBD1. CDR1 SGHNT and CDR2 YYREEE come from the germline V gene (reference sequence). This CDR3 contains 17 residues. As DNA, the CDR3 is TGTGCCAGCAGCCCCCCGGGACAGGGGACCCTGAACTATGGCTACACTTTC. Its translation: CASSPPGQGTLNYGYTF. Full variable domain (missing parts from reference TRBV5-4 and TRBJ1-2): ETGVTQSPTHLIKTRGQQVTLRCSSQSGHNTVSWYQQALGQGPQFIFQYYREEENGRGNFPPRFSGLQFPNYSSELNVNALELDDSALYLCASSPPGQGTLNYGYTFGSGTRLTVV.

The V call is TRBV4-1, the J call TRBJ1-2, with TRBD1 identical over 7 bases. Per the germline V gene, CDR1 is MGHRA and CDR2 is YSYEKL. CDR3 size: 14 residues. Germline trimming cut 0 bases from V and 8 bases from J; bases unmatched to any gene: 6. CDR3 sequence reads: CASSQENRGRGYTF. In DNA form, the CDR3 reads TGCGCCAGCAGCCAAGAAAATAGGGGGCGCGGCTACACCTTC.

The CDR3 reads CASSVGGRKDQPQHF. CDR3 in DNA: TGTGCCAGCAGCGTAGGGGGCAGGAAAGATCAGCCCCAGCATTTT. V and J are TRBV9 and TRBJ1-5, with TRBD1 as a possible D gene (5 bases). CDR3 size: 15 residues. From germline, CDR1 is SGDLS and CDR2 YYNGEE. The V and J ends lost 0 bases and 5 bases respectively, with 12 bases between them.

The chain joins TRBV28 to TRBJ1-2; a weak D match, TRBD1 (6 bases). The V gene's germline CDR1 is MDHEN and CDR2 SYDVKM. V was cut by 5 bases and J by 2 bases, with 9 bases left in between. The CDR3 runs to 13 residues. The CDR3 spells CASSETGNYGYTF. DNA for the CDR3: TGTGCCAGCAGTGAAACAGGGAACTATGGCTACACCTTC.

This sequence joins TRBV5-5 and TRBJ2-4, with 10 nucleotides matching TRBD2. Germline CDR1 reads SGHKS; CDR2 reads YYEKEE (reference sequence). J lost 0 bases, V lost 3 bases, and 15 bases had no gene match. The CDR3 runs 20 residues. The DNA for the CDR3 is TGTGCCAGCAGCTACATACCTAGCGGGGGAGGGGTTGGAGCCAAAAACATTCAGTACTTC. Translation: CASSYIPSGGGVGAKNIQYF.

The rearrangement joins TRBV6-8 to TRBJ2-3, with D maybe TRBD2 (7 bases). The CDR3 has 17 residues. Germline V gene sequence: CDR1 MNHGY, CDR2 SAAAGT. The germline V and J ends were trimmed by 9 bases and 1 base, with 23 bases remaining between them. CDR3 amino acids: CARSNQGGGFCTDTQYF. CDR3 nucleotide sequence: TGTGCCAGATCAAACCAGGGAGGGGGGTTCTGCACAGATACGCAGTATTTT.

J is TRBJ1-3 and V is TRBV27; D might be TRBD1 (6 bases). This CDR3 has 15 residues. In germline, CDR1 is MNHEY, CDR2 SMNVEV (reference sequence). The V and J ends lost 4 bases and 2 bases respectively, with 12 bases between them. CDR3 nucleotide sequence: TGTGCCAGCAGTTCCAGGGGAAGGGCTGGAAACACCATATATTTT. This translates into CASSSRGRAGNTIYF.

This clone was detected once. The chain employs TRBV3-1 (or the pseudogene TRBV3-2) and TRBJ1-2; D ambiguous. The CDR3 has 12 amino acids. Germline assignment: CDR1 LGHDT and CDR2 YNNKEL (reference sequence). Deletions cut 2 bases from V and 5 bases from J, with 6 bases between. The CDR3 coding sequence is TGTGCCAGCAGCCAACCCAGTTATGGCTACACCTTC. This encodes CASSQPSYGYTF.

This clone was detected once. This chain joins TRBV5-1 and TRBJ1-4, with TRBD1 matching 7 bases. In germline, CDR1 is SGHRS, CDR2 YFSETQ. Trimming took 2 bases from V and 6 from J; bases not matched to a gene: 10. The CDR3 totals 16 residues. CDR3 residues: CASSFLSGGFDEKLFF. The CDR3 coding sequence is TGCGCCAGCAGCTTTCTCTCAGGGGGTTTTGATGAAAAACTGTTTTTT.

This rearrangement joins TRBV19 to TRBJ2-3; D remains ambiguous. CDR3 length: 14 amino acids. V was trimmed by 7 bases and J by 4 bases, leaving 15 bases between them. Germline lookup yields CDR1 LNHDA and CDR2 SQIVND (reference sequence). The CDR3 protein is CASNQQSPADTQYF. The CDR3 nucleotides are TGTGCCAGTAACCAACAGTCACCCGCAGATACGCAGTATTTT.

The genes are TRBV19 and TRBJ1-5; the match to TRBD1 covers 11 bases. In germline, CDR1 is LNHDA, CDR2 SQIVND (reference sequence). This CDR3 is built from 13 residues. With 7 bases clipped from V and 7 bases from J, the junction kept 3 bases outside the gene matches. The CDR3 nucleotides are TGTGCCAGTACGGACAGGGGGCGGCAGCCCCAGCATTTT. Its protein is CASTDRGRQPQHF.

This clone has only one observation. The chain uses TRBV18 and TRBJ2-2; weak D call: TRBD1 (5 bases). V dropped 3 bases and J dropped 5 bases, with 10 bases sitting between them. This CDR3 contains 14 residues. Looked up from germline, CDR1 is KGHSH and CDR2 is LQKENI. This CDR3 is CASSPKGSTGELFF. The CDR3 DNA reads as TGTGCCAGCTCACCGAAGGGGTCGACCGGGGAGCTGTTTTTT.

The chain recombines TRBV2 with TRBJ1-6; maybe TRBD1 (5 bases). Germline-derived CDR1 and CDR2 are SNHLY and FYNNEI. V was trimmed by 2 bases and J by 5 bases, leaving 13 bases between them. There are 16 residues in the CDR3. The CDR3 DNA reads TGTGCCAGCAGTGAACGGGCCCCGGGGGATAATTCACCCCTCCACTTT. Residues: CASSERAPGDNSPLHF.

The genes are TRBV19 and TRBJ2-6, with 7 bases fitting TRBD1. This CDR3 is built from 15 residues. Per the germline V gene, CDR1 is LNHDA and CDR2 is SQIVND (reference sequence). Trimming cost V 5 bases and J 3 bases; bases outside gene matches: 4. The CDR3 DNA is TGTGCCAGTAGTGCCACAGGGGATGGGGCCAACGTCCTGACTTTC. It codes for CASSATGDGANVLTF.

This clone has more than one count but fewer than ten. The chain couples TRBV29-1 to TRBJ1-1; D not certain. The CDR3 contains 12 residues. Germline assignment: CDR1 SQVTM and CDR2 ANQGSEA. Deletions cut 4 bases from V and 1 base from J, with 7 bases between. CDR3: CSVGRGNTEAFF. The CDR3 DNA reads TGCAGCGTTGGTCGGGGGAACACTGAAGCTTTCTTT.

The chain joins TRBV12-5 to TRBJ2-5, with a tentative D call TRBD2 (6 bases). V was clipped by 5 bases and J by 9 bases, with 10 bases between them. The V gene's germline CDR1 is LGHNT and CDR2 FRNRAP. The CDR3 runs to 11 residues. This chain's CDR3 is CASGSGGAQYF. The CDR3 nucleotides are TGTGCTAGTGGTAGCGGAGGGGCCCAGTACTTC. The entire variable domain, with the rest obtained from reference TRBV12-5 and TRBJ2-5, is as follows: DARVTQTPRHKVTEMGQEVTMRCQPILGHNTVFWYRQTMMQGLELLAYFRNRAPLDDSGMPKDRFSAEMPDATLATLKIQPSEPRDSAVYFCASGSGGAQYFGPGTRLLVL.